This T cell receptor beta chain was sequenced in a study of T cell repertoires in cytomegalovirus infection. Each CDR3 protein is one row after TCRdb ran MiXCR on the reads. The table includes nearly 450,000 distinct CDR3 sequences, approximately 32% detected once. CDR1 is LNHDA, CDR2 SQIVND, per germline (reference sequence). This CDR3 is built from 13 residues. V dropped 2 bases and J dropped 7 bases, with 9 bases sitting between them. Concerning this clonotype: Its antigen is still unknown.

Notes on the study in general: What dominated the ex vivo response were HLA-C-restricted CMV-specific TCR beta clonotypes. Identification of carriers of CMV plus the relevant HLA was achieved through cumulative public TCR beta family frequency.

The gene calls are TRBV19 and TRBJ2-1; D is possibly TRBD2 (5 bases). The sequence derives from a human donor in good health (CMV status not recorded). Some clones in this sample may be carry-over from other donors' samples. The specimen was PBMCs. The CDR3 loop is CASSISAGNEQFF. CDR3 DNA sequence: TGTGCCAGTAGTATATCGGCGGGTAATGAGCAGTTCTTC.